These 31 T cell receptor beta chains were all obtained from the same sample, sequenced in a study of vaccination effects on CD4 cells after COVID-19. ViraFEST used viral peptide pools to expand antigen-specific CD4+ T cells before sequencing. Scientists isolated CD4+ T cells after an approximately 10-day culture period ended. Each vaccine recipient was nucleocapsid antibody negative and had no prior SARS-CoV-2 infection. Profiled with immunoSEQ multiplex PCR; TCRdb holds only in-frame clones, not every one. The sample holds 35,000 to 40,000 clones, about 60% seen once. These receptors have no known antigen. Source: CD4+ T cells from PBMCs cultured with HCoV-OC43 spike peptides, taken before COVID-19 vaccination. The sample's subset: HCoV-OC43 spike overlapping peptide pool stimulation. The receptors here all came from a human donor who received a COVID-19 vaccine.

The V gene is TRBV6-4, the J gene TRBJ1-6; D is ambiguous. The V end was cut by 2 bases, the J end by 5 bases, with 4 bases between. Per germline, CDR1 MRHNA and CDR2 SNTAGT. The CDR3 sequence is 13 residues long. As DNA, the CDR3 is TGTGCCAGCAGTGACAGGGATAATTCACCCCTCCACTTT. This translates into CASSDRDNSPLHF.

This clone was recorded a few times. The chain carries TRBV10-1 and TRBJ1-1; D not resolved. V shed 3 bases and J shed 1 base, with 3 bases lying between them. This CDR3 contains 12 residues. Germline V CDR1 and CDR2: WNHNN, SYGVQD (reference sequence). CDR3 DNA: TGCGCCAGCAGTGACCAGAACACTGAAGCTTTCTTT. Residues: CASSDQNTEAFF.

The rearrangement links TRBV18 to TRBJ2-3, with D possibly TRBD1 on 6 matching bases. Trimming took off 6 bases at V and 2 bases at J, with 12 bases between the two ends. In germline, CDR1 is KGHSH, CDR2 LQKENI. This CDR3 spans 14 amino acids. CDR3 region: CASSVQGATDTQYF. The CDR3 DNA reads TGTGCCAGCTCGGTACAGGGCGCCACAGATACGCAGTATTTT.

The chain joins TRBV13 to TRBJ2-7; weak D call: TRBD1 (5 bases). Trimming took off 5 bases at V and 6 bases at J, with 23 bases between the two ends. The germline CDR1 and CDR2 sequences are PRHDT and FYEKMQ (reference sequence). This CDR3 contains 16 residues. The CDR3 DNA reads TGTGCCAGCAGCCCTAAGTGGGAACTCGCTACAGGCGAGCAGTACTTC. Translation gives CASSPKWELATGEQYF.

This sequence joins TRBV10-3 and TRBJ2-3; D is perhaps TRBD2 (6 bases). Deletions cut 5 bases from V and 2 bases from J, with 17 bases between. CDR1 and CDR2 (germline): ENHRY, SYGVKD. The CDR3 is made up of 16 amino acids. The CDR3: CAISPPGAGPTDTQYF. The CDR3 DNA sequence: TGTGCCATCAGTCCTCCCGGGGCGGGGCCCACAGATACGCAGTATTTT.

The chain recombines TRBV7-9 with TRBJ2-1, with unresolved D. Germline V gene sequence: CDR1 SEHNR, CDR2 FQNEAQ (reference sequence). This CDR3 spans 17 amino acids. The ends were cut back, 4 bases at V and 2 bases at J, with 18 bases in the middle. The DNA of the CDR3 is TGTGCCAGCAGCTCGGAATATGGTAGGGCAGCCTACAATGAGCAGTTCTTC. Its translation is CASSSEYGRAAYNEQFF.

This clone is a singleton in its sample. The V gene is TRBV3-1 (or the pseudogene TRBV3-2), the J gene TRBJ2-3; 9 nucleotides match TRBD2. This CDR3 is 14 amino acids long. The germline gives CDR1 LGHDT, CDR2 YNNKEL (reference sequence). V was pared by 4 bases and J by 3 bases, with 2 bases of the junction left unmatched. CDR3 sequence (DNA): TGTGCCAGCAGCCGGCGGGGGGGAACAGATACGCAGTATTTT. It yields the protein CASSRRGGTDTQYF.

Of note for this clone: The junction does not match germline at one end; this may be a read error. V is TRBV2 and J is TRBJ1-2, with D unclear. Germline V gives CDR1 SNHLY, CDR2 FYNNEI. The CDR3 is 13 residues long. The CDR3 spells CASGDGPNYGYTF. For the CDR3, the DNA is TGTGCCAGCGGTGACGGACCTAACTATGGCTACACCTTC. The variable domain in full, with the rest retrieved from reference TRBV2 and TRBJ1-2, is EPEVTQTPSHQVTQMGQEVILRCVPISNHLYFYWYRQILGQKVEFLVSFYNNEISEKSEIFDDQFSVERPDGSNFTLKIRSTKLEDSAMYFCASGDGPNYGYTFGSGTRLTVV.

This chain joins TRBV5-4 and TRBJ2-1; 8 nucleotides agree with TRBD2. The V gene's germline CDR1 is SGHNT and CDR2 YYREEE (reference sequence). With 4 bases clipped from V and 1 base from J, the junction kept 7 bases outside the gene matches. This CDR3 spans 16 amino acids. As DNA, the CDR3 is TGTGCCAGCAGCCCCGGGGTAGCGGGGTCCTACAATGAGCAGTTCTTC. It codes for CASSPGVAGSYNEQFF.

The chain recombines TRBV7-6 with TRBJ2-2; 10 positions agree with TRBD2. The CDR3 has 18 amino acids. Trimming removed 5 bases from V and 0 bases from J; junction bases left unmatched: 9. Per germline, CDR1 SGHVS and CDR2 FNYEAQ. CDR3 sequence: CASSPGASGSTNTGELFF. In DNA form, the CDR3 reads TGTGCCAGCAGCCCTGGGGCTAGCGGGAGTACGAACACCGGGGAGCTGTTTTTT.

The CDR3 nucleotides read TGTGCCATCAGTGGAAGGGGGATGAACACTGAAGCTTTCTTT. Its protein product is CAISGRGMNTEAFF. The V gene is TRBV10-3, the J gene TRBJ1-1, with D possibly matching TRBD1 (6 bases). The germline gives CDR1 ENHRY, CDR2 SYGVKD. CDR3 length equals 14 residues. Trimming stripped 4 bases from V and 0 bases from J, with 9 bases between.

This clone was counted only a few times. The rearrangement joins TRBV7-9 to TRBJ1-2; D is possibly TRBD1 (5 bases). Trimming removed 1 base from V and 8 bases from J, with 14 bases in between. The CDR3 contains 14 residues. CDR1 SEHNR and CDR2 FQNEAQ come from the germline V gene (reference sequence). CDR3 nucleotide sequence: TGTGCCAGCAGCTTAGGTCAGGGACGAGGCGGCTACACCTTC. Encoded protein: CASSLGQGRGGYTF.

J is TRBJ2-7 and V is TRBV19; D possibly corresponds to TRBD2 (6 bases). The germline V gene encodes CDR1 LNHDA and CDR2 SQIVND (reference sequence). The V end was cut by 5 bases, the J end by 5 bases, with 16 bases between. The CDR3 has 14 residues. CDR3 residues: CASSLPFPSDEQYF. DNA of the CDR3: TGTGCCAGTAGTCTCCCATTCCCTAGCGACGAGCAGTACTTC.

The CDR3 spells CASRATGNTEAFF. The CDR3 DNA reads TGTGCCAGCAGGGCGACAGGGAACACTGAAGCTTTCTTT. The chain recombines TRBV2 with TRBJ1-1; D is perhaps TRBD1 (6 bases). This CDR3 has 13 residues. CDR1 is SNHLY, CDR2 FYNNEI, per germline. Trimming stripped 6 bases from V and 1 base from J, with 9 bases between.

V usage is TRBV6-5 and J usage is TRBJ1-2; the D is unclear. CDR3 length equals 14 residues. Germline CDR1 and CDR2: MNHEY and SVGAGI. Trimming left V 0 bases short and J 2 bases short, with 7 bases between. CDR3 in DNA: TGTGCCAGCAGTTACTCGTCGGGGAACTATGGCTACACCTTC. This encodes CASSYSSGNYGYTF.

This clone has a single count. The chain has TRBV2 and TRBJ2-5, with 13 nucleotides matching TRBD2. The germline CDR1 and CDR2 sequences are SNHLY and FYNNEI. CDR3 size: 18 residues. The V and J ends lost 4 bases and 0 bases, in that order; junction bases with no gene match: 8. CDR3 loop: CASSGRTSGSVYQETQYF. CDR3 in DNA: TGTGCCAGCAGTGGGCGGACTAGCGGGAGTGTGTACCAAGAGACCCAGTACTTC.

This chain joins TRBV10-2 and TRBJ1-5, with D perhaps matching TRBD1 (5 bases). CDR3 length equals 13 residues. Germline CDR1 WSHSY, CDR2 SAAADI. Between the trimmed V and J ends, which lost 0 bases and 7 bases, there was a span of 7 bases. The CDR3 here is CASSESGGQPQHF. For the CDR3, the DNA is TGCGCCAGCAGTGAGTCCGGGGGACAGCCCCAGCATTTT.

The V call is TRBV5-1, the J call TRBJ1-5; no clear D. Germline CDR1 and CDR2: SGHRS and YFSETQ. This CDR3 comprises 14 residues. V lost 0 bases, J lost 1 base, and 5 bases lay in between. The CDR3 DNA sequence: TGCGCCAGCAGCTTGGACGGAAGCAATCAGCCCCAGCATTTT. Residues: CASSLDGSNQPQHF.

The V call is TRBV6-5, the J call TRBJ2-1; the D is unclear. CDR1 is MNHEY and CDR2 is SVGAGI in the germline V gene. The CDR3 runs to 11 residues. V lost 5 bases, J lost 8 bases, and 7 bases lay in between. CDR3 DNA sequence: TGTGCCAGCAGTAACACGGATGAGCAGTTCTTC. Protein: CASSNTDEQFF.

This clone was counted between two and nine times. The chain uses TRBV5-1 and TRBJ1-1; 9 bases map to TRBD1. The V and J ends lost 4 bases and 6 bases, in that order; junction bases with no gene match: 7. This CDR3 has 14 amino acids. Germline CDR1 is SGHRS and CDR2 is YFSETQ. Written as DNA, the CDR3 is TGCGCCAGCAGCAGGGACAGGGCTAACGCTGAAGCTTTCTTT. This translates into CASSRDRANAEAFF.

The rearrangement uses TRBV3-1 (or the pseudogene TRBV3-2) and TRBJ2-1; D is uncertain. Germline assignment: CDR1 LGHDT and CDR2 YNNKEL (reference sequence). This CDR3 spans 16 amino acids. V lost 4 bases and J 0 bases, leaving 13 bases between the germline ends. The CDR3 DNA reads TGTGCCAGCAGCCCACGCACTGGAAGCTCCTACAATGAGCAGTTCTTC. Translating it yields CASSPRTGSSYNEQFF.

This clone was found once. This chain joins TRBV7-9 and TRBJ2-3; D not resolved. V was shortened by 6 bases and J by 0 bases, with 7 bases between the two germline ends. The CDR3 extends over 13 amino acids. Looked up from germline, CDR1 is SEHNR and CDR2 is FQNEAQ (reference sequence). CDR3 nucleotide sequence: TGTGCCAGCAGACCTACTAGCACAGATACGCAGTATTTT. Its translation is CASRPTSTDTQYF.

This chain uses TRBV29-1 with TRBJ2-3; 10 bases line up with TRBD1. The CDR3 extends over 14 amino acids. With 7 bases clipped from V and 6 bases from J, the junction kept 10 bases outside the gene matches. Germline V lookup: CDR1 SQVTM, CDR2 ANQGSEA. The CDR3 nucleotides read TGCAGCGCCTCGTCCGGGACAGGGGCCGATACGCAGTATTTT. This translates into CSASSGTGADTQYF.

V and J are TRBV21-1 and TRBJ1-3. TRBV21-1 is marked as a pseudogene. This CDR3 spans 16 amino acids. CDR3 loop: CASSKVSRVSGNTIYF. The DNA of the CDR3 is TGTGCCAGCAGCAAAGTCTCGAGGGTCTCTGGAAACACCATATATTTT.

CDR3 in amino acids: CATSDPSGTSGELFF. CDR3 coding DNA: TGTGCCACCAGTGATCCCTCCGGGACTAGCGGGGAGCTGTTTTTT. This sequence joins TRBV24-1 and TRBJ2-2; 8 nucleotides agree with TRBD2. Germline trimming cut 3 bases from V and 7 bases from J; bases unmatched to any gene: 6. Germline CDR1 and CDR2: KGHDR and SFDVKD. CDR3 length equals 15 residues.

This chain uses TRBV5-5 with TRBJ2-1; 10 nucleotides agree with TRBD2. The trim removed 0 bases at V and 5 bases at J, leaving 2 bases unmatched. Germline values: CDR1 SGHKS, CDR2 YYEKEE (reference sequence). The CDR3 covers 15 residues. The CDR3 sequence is CASSLAGTSDNEQFF. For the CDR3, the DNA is TGTGCCAGCAGCTTGGCCGGGACTAGCGACAATGAGCAGTTCTTC.

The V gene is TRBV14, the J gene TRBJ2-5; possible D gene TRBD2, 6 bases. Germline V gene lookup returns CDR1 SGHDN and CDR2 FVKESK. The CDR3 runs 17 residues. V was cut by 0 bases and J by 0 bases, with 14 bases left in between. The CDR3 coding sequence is TGTGCCAGCAGCCAAGATCGGTTGGGGACTTACCAAGAGACCCAGTACTTC. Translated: CASSQDRLGTYQETQYF.

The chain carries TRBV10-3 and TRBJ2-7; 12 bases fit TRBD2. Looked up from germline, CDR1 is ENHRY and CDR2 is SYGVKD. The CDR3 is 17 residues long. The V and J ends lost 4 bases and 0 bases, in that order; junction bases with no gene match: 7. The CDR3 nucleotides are TGTGCCATCAGTGGGAGGGGGACTAGCGGGCACTCCTACGAGCAGTACTTC. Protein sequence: CAISGRGTSGHSYEQYF.

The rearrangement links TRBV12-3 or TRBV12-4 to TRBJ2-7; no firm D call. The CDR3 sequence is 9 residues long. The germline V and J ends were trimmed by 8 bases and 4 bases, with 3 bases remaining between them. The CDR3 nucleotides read TGTGCCAGCTATTACGAGCAGTACTTC. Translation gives CASYYEQYF.

The CDR3 protein is CASGLILGTDTQYF. CDR3 DNA: TGTGCTAGTGGTTTGATCCTAGGCACAGATACGCAGTATTTT. This chain connects TRBV12-5 to TRBJ2-3; D gene uncertain. With 2 bases removed from V and 1 base from J, the gap between germline ends came to 7 bases. Germline-derived CDR1 and CDR2 are LGHNT and FRNRAP. There are 14 residues in the CDR3. The full variable domain, in which reference TRBV12-5 and TRBJ2-3 provide the parts outside the CDR3, is DARVTQTPRHKVTEMGQEVTMRCQPILGHNTVFWYRQTMMQGLELLAYFRNRAPLDDSGMPKDRFSAEMPDATLATLKIQPSEPRDSAVYFCASGLILGTDTQYFGPGTRLTVL.

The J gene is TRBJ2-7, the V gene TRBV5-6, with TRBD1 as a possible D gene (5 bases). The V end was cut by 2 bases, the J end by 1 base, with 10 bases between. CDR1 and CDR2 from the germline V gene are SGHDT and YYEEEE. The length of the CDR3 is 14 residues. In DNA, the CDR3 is TGTGCCAGCAGCTTCGGGCGACAGTCCTACGAGCAGTACTTC. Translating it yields CASSFGRQSYEQYF.